Each of the 28 T cell receptor beta chains below was sequenced from the same sample in a study of blood T cell repertoires in COVID-19. TCRdb keeps only in-frame clones here, not all; method: immunoSEQ multiplex PCR. The sample lists a few hundred thousand clones, approximately 91% occurring once. Sequenced: PBMCs or T cells enriched from blood (not recorded which). These receptors all come from a woman aged 40 to 50 who had been exposed to COVID-19.

The CDR3 DNA reads TGCAGCCTCTCGAGGGCGGTCCCAGGCGGTGAAGCTTTCTTT. The encoded protein is CSLSRAVPGGEAFF. The rearrangement uses TRBV29-1 and TRBJ1-1; D not resolved. Germline V gene data show CDR1 as SQVTM and CDR2 as ANQGSEA. Trimming removed 8 bases at V and 7 bases at J, with 23 bases between. CDR3 length: 14 residues.

The chain carries TRBV15 and TRBJ1-1; TRBD1 matches 8 bases. The CDR3 has 15 amino acids. The V gene's germline CDR1 is LNHNV and CDR2 YYDKDF (reference sequence). V lost 5 bases and J lost 2; bases outside the gene matches: 7. CDR3 nucleotide sequence: TGTGCCACCAGCGTACTCGGACAGGGAAACACTGAAGCTTTCTTT. Translation: CATSVLGQGNTEAFF.

V usage is TRBV6-6 and J usage is TRBJ1-6; D is uncertain. Trimming pared 4 bases from V and 11 bases from J, leaving 9 bases between. The CDR3 covers 12 residues. Germline V gene sequence: CDR1 MNHNY, CDR2 SVGAGI (reference sequence). CDR3 in DNA: TGTGCCAGCAGTTCGTTCGCGACACCCCTCCACTTT. Protein product: CASSSFATPLHF.

The chain has TRBV4-3 and TRBJ1-1; TRBD1 aligns across 7 bases. The CDR3 contains 16 residues. Germline-derived CDR1 and CDR2 are LGHNA and YSLEER. The V and J ends lost 0 bases and 0 bases, in that order; junction bases with no gene match: 4. The CDR3 DNA is TGCGCCAGCAGCCAAGAACCCAGGGGGGTGAACACTGAAGCTTTCTTT. This codes for CASSQEPRGVNTEAFF.

This clone was recorded only once. This rearrangement joins TRBV6-5 to TRBJ2-7, with D hard to call. This CDR3 is built from 14 residues. Trimming stripped 2 bases from V and 1 base from J, with 9 bases between. The germline V gene encodes CDR1 MNHEY and CDR2 SVGAGI. The CDR3 here is CASSYRRSSYEQYF. CDR3 coding DNA: TGTGCCAGCAGTTACCGGCGGTCGTCCTACGAGCAGTACTTC.

The rearrangement uses TRBV27 and TRBJ2-5; maybe TRBD2 (6 bases). The CDR3 sequence is 18 residues long. Trimming cost V 5 bases and J 4 bases, with 26 bases left between them. In germline, CDR1 is MNHEY, CDR2 SMNVEV (reference sequence). The CDR3: CASSPKLARLVPSETQYF. The CDR3 nucleotides read TGTGCCAGCAGTCCGAAACTGGCCCGACTAGTCCCCTCAGAGACCCAGTACTTC.

This chain links TRBV9 with TRBJ1-1, with no clear D. Germline-derived CDR1 and CDR2 are SGDLS and YYNGEE. The V end was cut by 3 bases, the J end by 0 bases, with 6 bases between. The CDR3 runs to 13 residues. The DNA of the CDR3 is TGTGCCAGCAGCGCTCGGTTGAACACTGAAGCTTTCTTT. It encodes CASSARLNTEAFF.

This chain joins TRBV13 and TRBJ1-4; TRBD1 is a possible D gene (5 bases). The CDR3 runs 15 residues. Trimming left V 2 bases short and J 8 bases short, with 15 bases between. Germline V gene lookup returns CDR1 PRHDT and CDR2 FYEKMQ (reference sequence). In DNA, the CDR3 is TGTGCCAGCAGCTTACGTAGCAGGGCGGACGAAAAACTGTTTTTT. Its translation is CASSLRSRADEKLFF.

This clone was seen more than once but under ten times. V gene TRBV9 combines with J gene TRBJ2-2; D is undetermined. The CDR3 has 13 amino acids. Looked up from germline, CDR1 is SGDLS and CDR2 is YYNGEE. Trimming cost V 0 bases and J 6 bases, with 6 bases left between them. CDR3 nucleotide sequence: TGTGCCAGCAGCGTAGCGGCGGCCGGGGAGCTGTTTTTT. It encodes CASSVAAAGELFF. Supplemented by reference TRBV9 and TRBJ2-2, the full variable domain reads DSGVTQTPKHLITATGQRVTLRCSPRSGDLSVYWYQQSLDQGLQFLIQYYNGEERAKGNILERFSAQQFPDLHSELNLSSLELGDSALYFCASSVAAAGELFFGEGSRLTVL.

The chain uses TRBV5-1 and TRBJ1-1, with 8 bases that match TRBD1. Germline CDR1 SGHRS, CDR2 YFSETQ. V lost 4 bases and J lost 5; bases outside the gene matches: 10. This CDR3 comprises 15 residues. The CDR3 sequence is CASSSNRGGGTEAFF. The DNA of the CDR3 is TGCGCCAGCAGCAGTAACAGGGGGGGCGGGACTGAAGCTTTCTTT.

The chain joins TRBV12-5 to TRBJ2-1, with 7 bases fitting TRBD1. V lost 4 bases and J lost 5; bases outside the gene matches: 8. This CDR3 contains 15 residues. Per germline, CDR1 LGHNT and CDR2 FRNRAP. The CDR3 spells CASGSPDRRDNEQFF. The CDR3 nucleotides read TGTGCTAGTGGTTCCCCGGACAGGAGAGACAATGAGCAGTTCTTC.

The rearrangement links TRBV5-1 to TRBJ1-4; possibly TRBD1 for D (5 bases). The CDR3 is 16 residues long. Germline-derived CDR1 and CDR2 are SGHRS and YFSETQ. V was shortened by 0 bases and J by 5 bases, with 14 bases between the two germline ends. In nucleotides, the CDR3 is TGCGCCAGCAGCTTGGGGCTCACAGACAGAAATGAAAAACTGTTTTTT. It yields the protein CASSLGLTDRNEKLFF.

The chain joins TRBV7-3 to TRBJ1-3; D is uncertain. Trimming took off 2 bases at V and 1 base at J, with 9 bases between the two ends. CDR1 is SGHTA and CDR2 is FQGTGA in the germline V gene. This CDR3 comprises 15 residues. The CDR3 bases are TGTGCCAGCAGCTTATCGGCGGGATCTGGAAACACCATATATTTT. Its protein product is CASSLSAGSGNTIYF.

This clone showed up just once. The gene calls are TRBV9 and TRBJ1-3; D is possibly TRBD1 (5 bases). Per the germline V gene, CDR1 is SGDLS and CDR2 is YYNGEE. V lost 0 bases, J lost 3 bases, and 13 bases lay in between. The length of the CDR3 is 16 residues. CDR3 bases: TGTGCCAGCAGCGTAGGTTTAGGAGGGGATGGAAACACCATATATTTT. It codes for CASSVGLGGDGNTIYF.

This sequence joins TRBV2 and TRBJ2-2; 9 positions match TRBD2. Germline trimming cut 6 bases from V and 0 bases from J; bases unmatched to any gene: 8. The germline V gene has CDR1 SNHLY and CDR2 FYNNEI. CDR3 length equals 17 residues. In nucleotides, the CDR3 is TGTGCCAGCAGCCCGAGACTAGCGGATACGAACACCGGGGAGCTGTTTTTT. This gives the protein CASSPRLADTNTGELFF.

The genes are TRBV7-8 and TRBJ2-1, with 11 bases matching TRBD2. V trimming: 4 bases; J trimming: 5 bases; junction bases outside the gene matches: 4. Germline loops: CDR1 SGHVS, CDR2 FQNEAQ. The CDR3 covers 15 residues. Written as DNA, the CDR3 is TGTGCCAGCAGCTCCGGGACTAGCGGAAACAATGAGCAGTTCTTC. This translates into CASSSGTSGNNEQFF. The whole variable domain, remainder taken from reference TRBV7-8 and TRBJ2-1, is GAGVSQSPRYKVAKRGQDVALRCDPISGHVSLFWYQQALGQGPEFLTYFQNEAQLDKSGLPSDRFFAERPEGSVSTLKIQRTQQEDSAVYLCASSSGTSGNNEQFFGPGTRLTVL.

This rearrangement joins TRBV12-3 or TRBV12-4 to TRBJ1-2; a possible D gene is TRBD1 (5 bases). The CDR3 sequence is 12 residues long. Trimming took 0 bases from V and 7 from J, leaving 6 bases between them. CDR3 in amino acids: CASSLAQGGYTF. The DNA of the CDR3 is TGTGCCAGCAGTTTAGCGCAGGGTGGCTACACCTTC.

The rearrangement uses TRBV2 and TRBJ2-3, with TRBD2 as a possible D gene (5 bases). V was shortened by 10 bases and J by 3 bases, with 11 bases between the two germline ends. Germline CDR1 SNHLY, CDR2 FYNNEI. The CDR3 sequence is 12 residues long. The CDR3 bases are TGTGCCACTAGAGCGGATACAGATACGCAGTATTTT. Its protein product is CATRADTDTQYF.

The rearrangement uses TRBV6-5 and TRBJ1-1; possible D gene TRBD1, 6 bases. Trimming removed 4 bases at V and 5 bases at J, with 11 bases between. This CDR3 is 13 amino acids long. The germline CDR1 and CDR2 sequences are MNHEY and SVGAGI. CDR3: CASSLTGVTEAFF. In nucleotides, the CDR3 is TGTGCCAGCAGTTTGACAGGAGTAACTGAAGCTTTCTTT.

The chain carries TRBV5-1 and TRBJ2-2, with D tentatively TRBD1 (6 bases). Germline V CDR1 and CDR2: SGHRS, YFSETQ. Trimming took 4 bases from V and 6 from J, leaving 13 bases between them. The CDR3 is 14 residues long. CDR3 DNA: TGCGCCAGCAGCGATCGAACAGGGCCCGGGGAGCTGTTTTTT. Its translation is CASSDRTGPGELFF.

J is TRBJ1-1 and V is TRBV10-1; possibly TRBD1 for D (5 bases). Deletions cut 3 bases from V and 4 bases from J, with 9 bases between. The CDR3 is 13 residues long. Germline lookup yields CDR1 WNHNN and CDR2 SYGVQD (reference sequence). The CDR3 nucleotides read TGCGCCAGCAGTGACCGACAGTCCACTGAAGCTTTCTTT. Amino acid sequence: CASSDRQSTEAFF.

The rearrangement links TRBV5-5 to TRBJ2-1; TRBD2 aligns across 8 bases. This CDR3 has 16 residues. Per germline, CDR1 SGHKS and CDR2 YYEKEE (reference sequence). Trimming cost V 4 bases and J 4 bases; bases outside gene matches: 10. Here the CDR3 DNA reads TGTGCCAGCAGCCGTGGGCGGGAGGTCGGGTACAATGAGCAGTTCTTC. Its protein is CASSRGREVGYNEQFF.

The genes are TRBV9 and TRBJ2-2; D unclear. Looked up from germline, CDR1 is SGDLS and CDR2 is YYNGEE. V dropped 4 bases and J dropped 6 bases, with 7 bases sitting between them. The CDR3 covers 12 residues. CDR3 sequence (DNA): TGTGCCAGCAGCCTATTCCCCGGGGAGCTGTTTTTT. Residues: CASSLFPGELFF.

The chain links TRBV27 to TRBJ2-7; D is perhaps TRBD1 (6 bases). The V end was cut by 6 bases, the J end by 0 bases, with 15 bases between. The CDR3 consists of 15 residues. Germline V gives CDR1 MNHEY, CDR2 SMNVEV (reference sequence). The CDR3 bases are TGTGCCAGCAGACGGACAGTCAGTTCCTCCTACGAGCAGTACTTC. This codes for CASRRTVSSSYEQYF.

The chain joins TRBV21-1 to TRBJ1-5. TRBV21-1 is listed as a pseudogene. This CDR3 has 15 amino acids. CDR3 coding DNA: TGTGCCAGCGGACTACTTTGGGTTAATTATCAGCCCCAGCATTTT. Translation gives CASGLLWVNYQPQHF.

This sequence joins TRBV3-1 (or the pseudogene TRBV3-2) and TRBJ1-2; tentative D call: TRBD1 (5 bases). This CDR3 is built from 13 residues. Germline CDR1 LGHDT, CDR2 YNNKEL (reference sequence). V lost 0 bases, J lost 7 bases, and 9 bases lay in between. The CDR3 is CASSQDWRGGYTF. The CDR3 DNA follows: TGTGCCAGCAGCCAAGACTGGAGGGGTGGCTACACCTTC.

The gene calls are TRBV27 and TRBJ1-2, with 7 bases aligning to TRBD1. V lost 5 bases to trimming and J lost 2 bases; unmatched junction nucleotides: 8. CDR3 length equals 15 residues. CDR1 and CDR2 from the germline V gene are MNHEY and SMNVEV (reference sequence). CDR3: CASSRQGPDNYGYTF. In nucleotides, the CDR3 is TGTGCCAGCAGTCGACAGGGACCAGACAACTATGGCTACACCTTC.

The J gene is TRBJ1-4, the V gene TRBV2; no clear D gene. Germline V gives CDR1 SNHLY, CDR2 FYNNEI. V was shortened by 2 bases and J by 6 bases, with 10 bases between the two germline ends. CDR3 length: 14 amino acids. This chain's CDR3 is CASSEFHGDEKLFF. In DNA, the CDR3 is TGTGCCAGCAGTGAATTCCACGGGGATGAAAAACTGTTTTTT.